The 24 T cell receptor beta chains presented below share a single source sample, sequenced in a study of CD4 T cells in relation to SARS-CoV-2 and coronaviruses. The method was immunoSEQ multiplex PCR; TCRdb's version includes in-frame clones alone and lacks a portion of them. The table shows approximately 70,000 clones, with roughly 93% occurring only once. Unexposed donor CD4+ T cells date from 2011-2018, before the COVID-19 pandemic. Sequencing was done on a sample of naive CD4+ T cells from PBMCs. Subset given: naive CD4+ T cells isolated by negative enrichment. These receptors were obtained from a human donor in good health.

The chain joins TRBV11-3 to TRBJ2-3; 8 nucleotides match TRBD2. The CDR3 has 14 amino acids. Germline-derived CDR1 and CDR2 are SGHNT and YENEEA. Losses at the gene ends were 3 bases for V and 5 bases for J; bases not matched to a gene: 4. The chain's CDR3 is CASSFSAGGDTQYF. DNA for the CDR3: TGTGCCAGCAGCTTTAGCGCGGGGGGAGATACGCAGTATTTT.

The genes are TRBV4-1 and TRBJ2-7; 9 bases agree with TRBD1. The germline gives CDR1 MGHRA, CDR2 YSYEKL. The J segment lost 4 bases and the V segment lost 4 bases, leaving 8 bases of the junction unmatched. The CDR3 length is 15 residues. The CDR3 DNA sequence: TGCGCCAGCAGCCGAAGAAGGGGACAGGGTTACGAGCAGTACTTC. Amino acids: CASSRRRGQGYEQYF.

The genes are TRBV28 and TRBJ2-7, with a possible D match to TRBD1 (6 bases). From germline, CDR1 is MDHEN and CDR2 SYDVKM. The CDR3 runs 14 residues. V was clipped by 2 bases and J by 4 bases, with 12 bases between them. In DNA form, the CDR3 reads TGTGCCAGCAGTTTACAGGGACAACCATACGAGCAGTACTTC. This sequence encodes CASSLQGQPYEQYF.

This chain uses TRBV29-1 with TRBJ2-3, with 10 nucleotides matching TRBD2. The V gene end was trimmed by 7 bases and the J gene end by 6 bases; junction bases not matched to a gene: 4. The CDR3 spans 12 residues. Germline V gives CDR1 SQVTM, CDR2 ANQGSEA. The CDR3 DNA is TGCAGCGCTAGCGGGGGACTGGATACGCAGTATTTT. Protein: CSASGGLDTQYF.

The chain carries TRBV6-5 and TRBJ2-3; 9 nucleotides agree with TRBD1. This CDR3 is 15 amino acids long. CDR1 is MNHEY, CDR2 SVGAGI, per germline. V was clipped by 6 bases and J by 4 bases; unmatched bases: 8. The CDR3 protein is CASRRTGARPDTQYF. CDR3 nucleotide sequence: TGTGCCAGCAGAAGGACAGGGGCCCGCCCAGATACGCAGTATTTT.

This chain connects TRBV14 to TRBJ1-3; no firm D call. V lost 3 bases and J 8 bases, leaving 5 bases between the germline ends. The germline V gene encodes CDR1 SGHDN and CDR2 FVKESK. This CDR3 has 11 amino acids. The CDR3 region has the DNA TGTGCCAGCAGCCAGAGATACACCATATATTTT. Translating gives CASSQRYTIYF.

The chain carries TRBV5-4 and TRBJ2-1, with 9 positions matching TRBD1. Unmatched junction bases numbered 4, after V lost 2 bases and J lost 4 bases. From germline, CDR1 is SGHNT and CDR2 YYREEE (reference sequence). The CDR3 sequence is 15 residues long. The CDR3 here is CASSLGQGPYNEQFF. The DNA for the CDR3 is TGTGCCAGCAGCTTAGGACAGGGGCCTTACAATGAGCAGTTCTTC.

This clone was observed a single time. The sample holds other DNA sequences that translate to the same CDR3. The chain recombines TRBV7-9 with TRBJ2-5, with 10 nucleotides matching TRBD2. Trimming removed 5 bases from V and 2 bases from J; junction bases left unmatched: 8. The V gene's germline CDR1 is SEHNR and CDR2 FQNEAQ (reference sequence). The CDR3 spans 16 residues. Here the CDR3 reads CASSPRLAGGQETQYF. Here the CDR3 DNA reads TGTGCCAGCAGCCCGAGACTAGCGGGTGGGCAAGAGACCCAGTACTTC.

The rearrangement uses TRBV20-1 and TRBJ1-2; D call uncertain. The V end was cut by 5 bases, the J end by 4 bases, with 8 bases between. Germline CDR1 and CDR2: DFQATT and SNEGSKA (reference sequence). The CDR3 length is 11 residues. CDR3 region: CSARHSYGYTF. CDR3 nucleotide sequence: TGCAGTGCTCGTCACAGCTATGGCTACACCTTC.

The chain couples TRBV27 to TRBJ2-7, with D possibly matching TRBD1 (6 bases). Between the trimmed V and J ends, which lost 8 bases and 4 bases, there was a span of 15 bases. This CDR3 comprises 13 residues. Germline loops: CDR1 MNHEY, CDR2 SMNVEV (reference sequence). The CDR3 spells CASRTGNRYEQYF. In nucleotides, the CDR3 is TGTGCCAGCCGAACAGGGAACCGATACGAGCAGTACTTC.

J is TRBJ2-7 and V is TRBV7-3, with TRBD1 matching 8 bases. V was clipped by 4 bases and J by 6 bases; unmatched bases: 2. The germline V gene has CDR1 SGHTA and CDR2 FQGTGA. The CDR3 extends over 12 amino acids. The CDR3 spells CASSSGQGEQYF. The CDR3 DNA reads TGTGCCAGCAGCTCCGGACAGGGCGAGCAGTACTTC. Combining the CDR3 with reference TRBV7-3 and TRBJ2-7 gives the whole variable domain GAGVSQTPSNKVTEKGKYVELRCDPISGHTALYWYRQSLGQGPEFLIYFQGTGAADDSGLPNDRFFAVRPEGSVSTLKIQRTERGDSAVYLCASSSGQGEQYFGPGTRLTVT.

The rearrangement joins TRBV5-4 to TRBJ2-5, with 11 bases matching TRBD1. The V gene's germline CDR1 is SGHNT and CDR2 YYREEE (reference sequence). The V segment lost 3 bases and the J segment 5 bases; nucleotides outside the gene matches: 6. This CDR3 has 15 residues. The CDR3 coding sequence is TGTGCCAGCAGCTCGAGGACAGGGGGCAGGGAGACCCAGTACTTC. Translation: CASSSRTGGRETQYF.

The chain is built from TRBV9 and TRBJ2-1, with D perhaps matching TRBD2 (5 bases). The CDR3 has 15 amino acids. Germline CDR1 and CDR2: SGDLS and YYNGEE. Trimming took 3 bases from V and 4 from J, leaving 14 bases between them. The CDR3 reads CASSARRDGYNEQFF. The CDR3 coding sequence is TGTGCCAGCAGCGCACGCCGGGATGGGTACAATGAGCAGTTCTTC.

The chain recombines TRBV4-1 with TRBJ2-1; 9 positions match TRBD1. CDR3 size: 17 residues. With V trimmed by 4 bases and J by 2 bases, 9 bases remained unmatched. Looked up from germline, CDR1 is MGHRA and CDR2 is YSYEKL. CDR3 amino acids: CASSRAGTGMTYNEQFF. CDR3 DNA sequence: TGCGCCAGCAGCCGCGCCGGGACAGGGATGACCTACAATGAGCAGTTCTTC.

The chain links TRBV3-1 (or the pseudogene TRBV3-2) to TRBJ1-3, with TRBD1 matching 7 bases. CDR1 is LGHDT and CDR2 is YNNKEL in the germline V gene (reference sequence). The CDR3 totals 13 residues. The ends lost 5 bases at V and 7 bases at J; junction bases unmatched: 5. The CDR3 region is CASSWDRTNTIYF. The CDR3 DNA is TGTGCCAGCAGCTGGGACAGAACGAACACCATATATTTT.

The V and J genes are TRBV7-8 and TRBJ1-5; no firm D call. Trimming left V 1 base short and J 6 bases short, with 7 bases between. Germline V gene lookup returns CDR1 SGHVS and CDR2 FQNEAQ. The CDR3 runs to 13 residues. The CDR3 DNA follows: TGTGCCAGCAGCTTAGAACTAAGTCAGCCCCAGCATTTT. It specifies CASSLELSQPQHF.

The chain links TRBV7-9 to TRBJ2-6; D perhaps matches TRBD1 (6 bases). Trimming took off 5 bases at V and 0 bases at J, with 20 bases between the two ends. Per germline, CDR1 SEHNR and CDR2 FQNEAQ (reference sequence). The CDR3 length is 19 residues. Here the CDR3 DNA reads TGTGCCAGCAGCGCAACCGCCGGGACAAACATCTCTGGGGCCAACGTCCTGACTTTC. This translates into CASSATAGTNISGANVLTF.

This sequence joins TRBV3-1 (or the pseudogene TRBV3-2) and TRBJ2-2; a weak D match, TRBD1 (6 bases). Germline CDR1 LGHDT, CDR2 YNNKEL (reference sequence). Trimming removed 6 bases at V and 1 base at J, with 12 bases between. There are 15 residues in the CDR3. The CDR3 nucleotides are TGTGCCAGCAGTCCTAGGGGGTTGAACACCGGGGAGCTGTTTTTT. Residues: CASSPRGLNTGELFF.

This sequence joins TRBV28 and TRBJ1-6; no firm D call. The germline CDR1 and CDR2 sequences are MDHEN and SYDVKM. Trimming took off 2 bases at V and 6 bases at J, with 8 bases between the two ends. The CDR3 has 14 residues. The CDR3, as DNA: TGTGCCAGCAGTTTACCAGGAATTAATTCACCCCTCCACTTT. Encoded protein: CASSLPGINSPLHF.

This chain uses TRBV19 with TRBJ1-3; no firm D call. Trimming stripped 7 bases from V and 8 bases from J, with 18 bases between. The CDR3 is made up of 14 amino acids. Germline V lookup: CDR1 LNHDA, CDR2 SQIVND (reference sequence). The CDR3 region is CASKEAGPRDTIYF. CDR3 DNA sequence: TGTGCCAGTAAAGAGGCAGGACCAAGGGACACCATATATTTT. Full variable domain (missing parts from reference TRBV19 and TRBJ1-3): DGGITQSPKYLFRKEGQNVTLSCEQNLNHDAMYWYRQDPGQGLRLIYYSQIVNDFQKGDIAEGYSVSREKKESFPLTVTSAQKNPTAFYLCASKEAGPRDTIYFGEGSWLTVV.

The chain couples TRBV3-1 (or the pseudogene TRBV3-2) to TRBJ1-2; 9 bases line up with TRBD1. V lost 6 bases and J lost 3; bases outside the gene matches: 5. CDR1 and CDR2 (germline): LGHDT, YNNKEL (reference sequence). CDR3 length equals 14 residues. CDR3 in amino acids: CASSRTGADYGYTF. CDR3 bases: TGTGCCAGCAGTCGGACAGGGGCGGACTATGGCTACACCTTC.

The chain recombines TRBV10-2 with TRBJ2-1; D gene ambiguous. CDR1 and CDR2 (germline): WSHSY, SAAADI. CDR3 length: 12 residues. V lost 4 bases, J lost 10 bases, and 11 bases lay in between. For the CDR3, the DNA is TGCGCCAGCAGTGTTCTAGTATACGAGCAGTTCTTC. This sequence encodes CASSVLVYEQFF.

The chain links TRBV5-1 to TRBJ1-2; weak D call: TRBD1 (6 bases). The CDR3 runs to 13 residues. Deletions cut 3 bases from V and 6 bases from J, with 12 bases between. CDR1 and CDR2 from the germline V gene are SGHRS and YFSETQ. The DNA for the CDR3 is TGCGCCAGCAGCTCACAGGGAGAGGATGGCTACACCTTC. The encoded protein is CASSSQGEDGYTF.

The chain recombines TRBV15 with TRBJ2-5, with D possibly TRBD1 on 6 matching bases. CDR1 is LNHNV and CDR2 is YYDKDF in the germline V gene (reference sequence). This CDR3 is 14 amino acids long. The V end lost 2 bases, the J end lost 5 bases, and 12 bases lay between the germline ends. CDR3 DNA sequence: TGTGCCACCAGCAGAAAACAGGGTTTGGAGACCCAGTACTTC. Residues: CATSRKQGLETQYF.